A selection of T cell receptor beta chains follows, all from one sample in a study of graft-versus-host responses after intestinal transplantation. Clones were read by immunoSEQ multiplex PCR, and TCRdb kept only the in-frame ones, dropping some. This sample carries around 92,000 clones, 86% of them seen once, and the ten largest clones take roughly 1.4%. This sample comprised PBMCs, obtained 255 days after intestinal transplant. The receptors were gathered from a human patient who received an intestinal transplant, so some T cells may come from the graft donor. Each CDR3 is given without its conserved first and last residue. Clone size is stated in some rows and not others, as once, few, many or a class when expanded.

14	NA	TRBV29-1	SVAKRPMLDYNEQF
15	NA	TRBV7-8	ASSLVSSGQNNSPLH
12	NA	TRBV27	ASTFGTDYNEQF
10	NA	TRBV6-1	ASRQTTGELF
11	NA	TRBV27	ASSITGTSPLH
6	NA	TRBV29-1	SVDEAF
11	NA	TRBV6-5	ASSVGNLYEQY
12	NA	TRBV18	ASSMGQSNTEAF
11	NA	TRBV18	ASSSVLQETQY
13	once	TRBV5-1	ASSLGEVSGTEAF
10	NA	TRBV29-1	SVDALNTEAF
13	NA	TRBV6-5	ASSYSNLGQHGYT
11	NA	TRBV6-5	ASTTGTVDVYT
14	NA	TRBV9	ASSVSTQGGQETQY
11	few	TRBV2	ASGRAAGNTIY
12	NA	TRBV5-4	ASSLGDRSGEQY
10	few	TRBV7-9	ASSSVNEKLF
14	NA	TRBV19	ASSISGHLYQETQY
12	NA	TRBV9	ASSGYGARETQY
11	NA	TRBV6-1	ASSEGWGDTQY
14	NA	TRBV25-1	ASSGQGSLFDTEAF
15	NA	TRBV7-8	ASSLARLGLRYNEQF
10	NA	TRBV7-9	ASSIYNQPQH
12	NA	TRBV14	ASSQGTGQFGYT
10	NA	TRBV29-1	SVEQGVTEAF
14	NA	TRBV27	ASYPYSGGAFYEQY
12	NA	TRBV7-9	ASSLDTSNEKLF
13	NA	TRBV5-4	ASSLAGGYTGELF
12	NA	TRBV5-1	ASSDARGTDTQY
9	NA	TRBV20-1	SAREEGGYT
15	NA	TRBV25-1	ASSRTSQGAEDTEAF
14	NA	TRBV19	ASSSDRGGGEQPQH
14	NA	TRBV5-1	ASSSSGQENTGELF
13	NA	TRBV7-8	ASSKGGGAVFEQF
13	NA	TRBV9	ASSDAGQGNYGYT
14	NA	TRBV7-8	ASSGTGEYSNQPQH
13	NA	TRBV5-6	ASSSVAGFSYEQY
13	NA	TRBV5-1	ASSFRTSNTGELF
11	NA	TRBV29-1	SVAVGSNQPQH
12	NA	TRBV28	ASSWGTSGYEQY
13	NA	TRBV28	ASSPSLDSNTEAF
14	NA	TRBV5-6	ASSIWTSGYTDTQY
14	NA	TRBV5-4	ASSQSTGGRSDTQY
13	NA	TRBV6-1	ASAKPTGNYYEQY
11	NA	TRBV28	ASRTGAYNEQF
13	NA	TRBV5-6	ASSTVDRPNTEAF
13	NA	TRBV27	ASSFSTYGANVLT
13	once	TRBV2	ASSEGGAQQETQY
12	NA	TRBV4-1	ASSPGLLNQPQH
12	NA	TRBV7-9	ASSLNRDRDGYT
13	NA	TRBV18	ASSPPGVENTEAF
16	NA	TRBV18	ASSPRATGQANQETQY
11	NA	TRBV19	ACSTGASTEAF
12	NA	TRBV28	ASRWGRGEDTQY
14	NA	TRBV7-6	ASSHRLAGDTGELF
13	NA	TRBV14	ASSQNRNRDTEAF
11	NA	TRBV5-4	ASSSPRTGELF